One and the same sample provided the 4 T cell receptor beta chains below, sequenced in a study of neurological immune-mediated disorders. MiXCR was run by TCRdb on the 5' RACE reads, yielding one entry per CDR3 protein. The sample consists of around 15,000 distinct CDR3 sequences, roughly 15% of them appearing once. Sequencing was performed on PBMCs. The source of these receptors is a man in his 60s with HTLV-1-associated myelopathy (HAM/TSP).

This clonotype was recorded at least ten times. The rearrangement joins TRBV6-5 to TRBJ2-3, with 11 bases aligning to TRBD2. The CDR3 totals 16 residues. The V gene end was trimmed by 4 bases and the J gene end by 1 base; junction bases not matched to a gene: 4. The V gene's germline CDR1 is MNHEY and CDR2 SVGAGI. The CDR3 protein is CASSLIAGGGTDTQYF. CDR3 coding DNA: TGTGCCAGCAGTTTAATAGCGGGGGGGGGCACAGATACGCAGTATTTT.

The sample holds many counts of this clonotype. The CDR3 loop is CSGAPLETQYF. The CDR3 DNA is TGCAGCGGGGCACCGTTAGAGACCCAGTACTTC. V usage is TRBV29-1 and J usage is TRBJ2-5; D uncertain. Germline values: CDR1 SQVTM, CDR2 ANQGSEA. Trimming shortened V by 7 bases and J by 4 bases, and 10 bases separated the two germline ends. This CDR3 has 11 amino acids.

This clonotype is medium-sized (0.01 to 0.1%) within its sample. The genes are TRBV7-9 and TRBJ1-5, with TRBD1 matching over 8 bases. Germline CDR1 and CDR2: SEHNR and FQNEAQ (reference sequence). The CDR3 extends over 15 amino acids. Trimming cost V 5 bases and J 5 bases; bases outside gene matches: 8. In DNA form, the CDR3 reads TGTGCCAGCAGCCCCACCACAGGGGGGGATCAGCCCCAGCATTTT. Translated: CASSPTTGGDQPQHF.

This clonotype was seen at least ten times. V and J are TRBV9 and TRBJ2-5, with TRBD2 as a possible D gene (6 bases). V shed 2 bases and J shed 3 bases, with 11 bases lying between them. The CDR3 is 14 amino acids. Germline CDR1 SGDLS, CDR2 YYNGEE. The CDR3 sequence is CASSVGGTEETQYF. The CDR3 nucleotides are TGTGCCAGCAGCGTGGGTGGGACTGAAGAGACCCAGTACTTC.